The 21 T cell receptor beta chains given below trace back to one sample, sequenced in a study of post-analysis software for immune sequencing data. General observations from the study: Higher frequency in patients than in controls was seen for five TRBV segments, with TRBV5-6, TRBV5-1 and TRBV20-1 among them.

Prepared TCR beta cDNA libraries contained unique molecular identifiers. TCRdb independently ran MiXCR on the PCR reads; one entry per CDR3 protein. This sample carries hundreds of thousands of distinct CDR3 sequences, around 40% of them seen once, and the ten largest clones take about 12%. These receptors' antigens are unknown. The material sequenced was blood. The source of these receptors is a girl aged 5-17 years with multiple sclerosis.

J is TRBJ1-2 and V is TRBV28; the D gene is possibly TRBD1 (6 bases). The ends were cut back, 2 bases at V and 2 bases at J, with 18 bases in the middle. Germline-derived CDR1 and CDR2 are MDHEN and SYDVKM. The CDR3 sequence is 17 residues long. CDR3 coding DNA: TGTGCCAGCAGTTTAGTAGATCCGGGACACAAAAACTATGGCTACACCTTC. This codes for CASSLVDPGHKNYGYTF.

The genes are TRBV3-1 and TRBJ2-1; 8 bases map to TRBD1. Trimming removed 1 base from V and 9 bases from J; junction bases left unmatched: 8. The germline V gene has CDR1 LGHDT and CDR2 YNNKEL (reference sequence). The CDR3 sequence is 15 residues long. As DNA, the CDR3 is TGTGCCAGCAGCCAAGGGGACAGGCGGCTGATTGAGCAGTTCTTC. Translating gives CASSQGDRRLIEQFF.

This chain connects TRBV29-1 to TRBJ1-2; D not resolved. Germline V gene lookup returns CDR1 SQVTM and CDR2 ANQGSEA. Trimming stripped 7 bases from V and 5 bases from J, with 11 bases between. This CDR3 has 11 amino acids. The CDR3 here is CSAGSAYGYTF. In nucleotides, the CDR3 is TGCAGCGCCGGATCGGCTTATGGCTACACCTTC. Combining the CDR3 with reference TRBV29-1 and TRBJ1-2 gives the whole variable domain SAVISQKPSRDICQRGTSLTIQCQVDSQVTMMFWYRQQPGQSLTLIATANQGSEATYESGFVIDKFPISRPNLTFSTLTVSNMSPEDSSIYLCSAGSAYGYTFGSGTRLTVV.

The CDR3 DNA is TGCGCCAGCACTAAGGGGGGGACGGACAGTGAGCAGTTCTTC. Protein product: CASTKGGTDSEQFF. The chain employs TRBV5-1 and TRBJ2-1; tentatively, D is TRBD2 (7 bases). This CDR3 has 14 residues. V lost 6 bases, J lost 9 bases, and 19 bases lay in between. Germline CDR1 reads SGHRS; CDR2 reads YFSETQ.

This chain joins TRBV28 and TRBJ1-1; D gene ambiguous. This CDR3 is 16 amino acids long. Trimming removed 2 bases from V and 2 bases from J, with 15 bases in between. Germline V gene data show CDR1 as MDHEN and CDR2 as SYDVKM. The CDR3: CASSLPSGITNTEAFF. The CDR3 DNA follows: TGTGCCAGCAGTTTACCTTCGGGGATAACCAACACTGAAGCTTTCTTT.

A note on this clonotype: A read error may account for a junction end that differs from germline. The chain links TRBV28 to TRBJ2-3, with unresolved D. Germline V gives CDR1 MDHEN, CDR2 SYDVKM. The CDR3 runs 14 residues. The CDR3 sequence is CACSFGGITDTQYF. DNA for the CDR3: TGTGCCTGCAGTTTCGGTGGGATCACAGATACGCAGTATTTT. The full variable domain, in which reference TRBV28 and TRBJ2-3 provide the parts outside the CDR3, is DVKVTQSSRYLVKRTGEKVFLECVQDMDHENMFWYRQDPGLGLRLIYFSYDVKMKEKGDIPEGYSVSREKKERFSLILESASTNQTSMYLCACSFGGITDTQYFGPGTRLTVL.

The V gene is TRBV20-1, the J gene TRBJ2-5, with TRBD2 matching 14 bases. Unmatched junction bases numbered 2, after V lost 5 bases and J lost 3 bases. The CDR3 covers 14 residues. Per the germline V gene, CDR1 is DFQATT and CDR2 is SNEGSKA (reference sequence). CDR3 nucleotides: TGCAGTGCTCAGGGACTAGCGGGAGAAGAGACCCAGTACTTC. Translating gives CSAQGLAGEETQYF.

As for this clonotype: The junction shows a germline mismatch at one end, possibly a read error. V is TRBV27 and J is TRBJ2-5; D is ambiguous. In germline, CDR1 is MNHEY, CDR2 SMNVEV (reference sequence). CDR3 length equals 13 residues. CDR3 in DNA: TGTGCCAGCAGTTGGGCGAATCAAGAGGCCCAGTACTTC. Its protein product is CASSWANQEAQYF.

The chain uses TRBV5-6 and TRBJ1-1; 8 nucleotides match TRBD1. After removal of 2 bases from V and 4 bases from J, the junction contained 4 bases not matched to a gene. The CDR3 loop spans 14 amino acids. CDR1 and CDR2 from the germline V gene are SGHDT and YYEEEE. CDR3 residues: CASSFPDRVTEAFF. The CDR3 DNA follows: TGTGCCAGCAGCTTCCCGGACAGGGTCACTGAAGCTTTCTTT.

This clonotype was seen only a few times. The chain couples TRBV6-2 or TRBV6-3 to TRBJ2-7; 12 nucleotides agree with TRBD2. The germline CDR1 and CDR2 sequences are MNHEY and SVGEGT. V shed 2 bases and J 10 bases; nucleotides not matched to a gene: 12. The CDR3 sequence is 16 residues long. CDR3 amino acids: CASSYHGTSGSETQYF. The CDR3 DNA reads as TGTGCCAGCAGTTACCACGGGACTAGCGGGTCTGAAACCCAGTACTTC.

The genes are TRBV29-1 and TRBJ2-7; TRBD2 might be the D (6 bases). CDR1 is SQVTM, CDR2 ANQGSEA, per germline. Trimming stripped 7 bases from V and 2 bases from J, with 18 bases between. The CDR3 extends over 14 amino acids. CDR3 bases: TGCAGCGCCCGTCAAACTAGGAGGGCCTACGAGCAGTACTTC. This translates into CSARQTRRAYEQYF.

The gene calls are TRBV10-3 and TRBJ1-2; D is uncertain. The CDR3 length is 15 residues. The germline CDR1 and CDR2 sequences are ENHRY and SYGVKD. The ends were cut back, 3 bases at V and 1 base at J, with 12 bases in the middle. Here the CDR3 DNA reads TGTGCCATCAGTGAAGATGGAGGGATTAACTATGGCTACACCTTC. It translates to CAISEDGGINYGYTF.

This clonotype came up once. V gene TRBV4-3 combines with J gene TRBJ2-3; D might be TRBD1 (6 bases). Germline CDR1 LGHNA, CDR2 YSLEER. The CDR3 spans 14 residues. V gave up 3 bases and J gave up 5 bases, with 12 bases separating them. CDR3 in DNA: TGCGCCAGCAGCCACCAGGGGTTCGGAGATACGCAGTATTTT. This encodes CASSHQGFGDTQYF.

V gene TRBV5-1 combines with J gene TRBJ1-1; TRBD1 might be the D (5 bases). The germline CDR1 and CDR2 sequences are SGHRS and YFSETQ. Trimming removed 2 bases at V and 6 bases at J, with 14 bases between. The CDR3 covers 14 residues. CDR3 coding DNA: TGCGCCAGCAGCTTTGGGGCAGGAGGTTCTGAAGCTTTCTTT. This encodes CASSFGAGGSEAFF.

This clonotype has only a few counts. This chain joins TRBV5-6 and TRBJ1-2; TRBD1 aligns across 9 bases. After removal of 5 bases from V and 0 bases from J, the junction contained 5 bases not matched to a gene. Germline V CDR1 and CDR2: SGHDT, YYEEEE. The CDR3 is 15 amino acids. The CDR3 sequence is CASRNRGPANYGYTF. The CDR3 DNA reads as TGTGCCAGCAGAAACAGGGGGCCGGCTAACTATGGCTACACCTTC.

The rearrangement links TRBV20-1 to TRBJ2-5; 10 nucleotides line up with TRBD1. Germline V lookup: CDR1 DFQATT, CDR2 SNEGSKA (reference sequence). This CDR3 contains 14 residues. V lost 4 bases to trimming and J lost 0 bases; unmatched junction nucleotides: 2. CDR3 sequence: CSATGTGDQETQYF. In nucleotides, the CDR3 is TGCAGTGCTACGGGGACAGGGGACCAAGAGACCCAGTACTTC.

The chain has TRBV6-6 and TRBJ2-1; D gene unclear. V was trimmed by 2 bases and J by 9 bases, leaving 5 bases between them. Germline V lookup: CDR1 MNHNY, CDR2 SVGAGI (reference sequence). The CDR3 loop spans 11 amino acids. The DNA of the CDR3 is TGTGCCAGCAGTTACCCGAGTGAGCAGTTCTTC. This encodes CASSYPSEQFF.

The chain couples TRBV7-3 to TRBJ2-1; 8 bases agree with TRBD1. CDR1 and CDR2 from the germline V gene are SGHTA and FQGTGA. The J segment lost 11 bases and the V segment lost 5 bases, leaving 8 bases of the junction unmatched. This CDR3 contains 13 residues. CDR3: CASSTGQVDQQFF. The CDR3 DNA reads as TGTGCCAGCAGCACGGGACAGGTAGACCAGCAGTTCTTC.

The chain combines TRBV7-9 with TRBJ2-7; D is uncertain. The CDR3 runs 14 residues. Germline V CDR1 and CDR2: SEHNR, FQNEAQ (reference sequence). V lost 0 bases, J lost 2 bases, and 8 bases lay in between. Here the CDR3 reads CASSLALGAYEQYF. The CDR3, as DNA: TGTGCCAGCAGCTTAGCCCTCGGAGCCTACGAGCAGTACTTC.

The rearrangement links TRBV6-1 to TRBJ2-1, with unresolved D. This CDR3 is 13 amino acids long. The V and J ends lost 4 bases and 9 bases respectively, with 13 bases between them. Germline V gene data show CDR1 as MNHNS and CDR2 as SASEGT. The CDR3 here is CASSGLSTGEQFF. CDR3 DNA: TGTGCCAGCAGTGGGCTATCCACGGGTGAGCAGTTCTTC.

V and J are TRBV6-1 and TRBJ2-7; tentatively, D is TRBD2 (5 bases). The germline V gene encodes CDR1 MNHNS and CDR2 SASEGT. CDR3 length: 14 amino acids. The chain's CDR3 is CATALAGGVYEQYF. As DNA, the CDR3 is TGTGCTACAGCGTTGGCGGGTGGGGTTTACGAGCAGTACTTC.